The clone carrying this T cell receptor beta chain has a handful of counts. TCRdb processed the RT-PCR reads anew with MiXCR; each CDR3 protein has one entry. The sample carries around 700,000 distinct CDR3 sequences, approximately 15% recorded once. The germline V and J ends were trimmed by 4 bases and 1 base, with 8 bases remaining between them. This CDR3 spans 13 amino acids. CDR1 is SQVTM, CDR2 ANQGSEA, per germline. The sequencing input was memory CD4+ T cells from blood. The V call is TRBV29-1, the J call TRBJ1-5; D is uncertain. This receptor was identified in a female donor in good health, serving as a healthy control. The CDR3, as DNA: TGCAGCGTTGTTTCCCGGAGCAATCAGCCCCAGCATTTT. This translates into CSVVSRSNQPQHF.